A single sample is the source of the 23 T cell receptor beta chains below, sequenced in a study of blood T cell repertoires in COVID-19. The table came from immunoSEQ multiplex PCR; TCRdb's copy has only in-frame clones and leaves some out. This sample has a few hundred thousand clones, with approximately 82% found just once. The source material was PBMCs or T cells enriched from blood (not recorded which). The receptors shown here come from a man aged 35 to 55 who had recovered from COVID-19.

This clone occurred a few times. The V gene is TRBV6-4, the J gene TRBJ2-1; 7 nucleotides agree with TRBD2. Germline V gives CDR1 MRHNA, CDR2 SNTAGT. The CDR3 covers 15 residues. V trimming: 0 bases; J trimming: 3 bases; junction bases outside the gene matches: 2. The CDR3 reads CASSDSGEGYNEQFF. The DNA of the CDR3 is TGTGCCAGCAGTGACTCAGGGGAGGGCTACAATGAGCAGTTCTTC.

This sequence joins TRBV9 and TRBJ2-2; no firm D call. The V gene lost 3 bases and the J gene lost 7 bases, with 13 bases spanning the gap. Germline assignment: CDR1 SGDLS and CDR2 YYNGEE. CDR3 length: 14 residues. CDR3 coding DNA: TGTGCCAGCAGCGCCGACGAGGCGTACGGGGAGCTGTTTTTT. It yields the protein CASSADEAYGELFF.

The DNA for the CDR3 is TGTGCCAGCAGCAGAGGACAGGCCTACGAGCAGTACTTC. The encoded protein is CASSRGQAYEQYF. This sequence joins TRBV5-6 and TRBJ2-7; TRBD1 matches at 7 bases. Germline trimming cut 4 bases from V and 2 bases from J; bases unmatched to any gene: 3. This CDR3 contains 13 residues. Germline V gene data show CDR1 as SGHDT and CDR2 as YYEEEE.

This clone came up once. The CDR3 region is CASSPEIMNTDTQYF. The CDR3 region has the DNA TGTGCCAGCAGCCCCGAGATCATGAACACAGATACGCAGTATTTT. The V and J genes are TRBV5-4 and TRBJ2-3, with no clear D. Germline V CDR1 and CDR2: SGHNT, YYREEE (reference sequence). The CDR3 is made up of 15 amino acids. Trimming removed 4 bases at V and 2 bases at J, with 14 bases between.

This chain links TRBV4-2 with TRBJ2-7; possibly TRBD2 for D (6 bases). V gave up 2 bases and J gave up 6 bases, with 11 bases separating them. The germline CDR1 and CDR2 sequences are LGHNA and YNFKEQ. CDR3 size: 13 residues. This CDR3 is CASSQIELAEQYF. CDR3 nucleotides: TGTGCCAGCAGCCAAATAGAACTAGCCGAGCAGTACTTC.

This chain uses TRBV28 with TRBJ2-7; 9 nucleotides line up with TRBD2. Germline CDR1 is MDHEN and CDR2 is SYDVKM. Losses at the gene ends were 5 bases for V and 4 bases for J; bases not matched to a gene: 6. The CDR3 extends over 14 amino acids. The CDR3 region is CASSTLAGIYEQYF. The CDR3 DNA reads TGTGCCAGCAGTACCCTAGCGGGGATTTACGAGCAGTACTTC.

V gene TRBV5-1 combines with J gene TRBJ1-3, with D tentatively TRBD1 (6 bases). Between the trimmed V and J ends, which lost 4 bases and 3 bases, there was a span of 17 bases. The CDR3 spans 16 residues. Per the germline V gene, CDR1 is SGHRS and CDR2 is YFSETQ. CDR3 loop: CASSPWGPRSGNTIYF. CDR3 nucleotides: TGCGCCAGCAGCCCATGGGGGCCGAGGAGTGGAAACACCATATATTTT.

V and J are TRBV28 and TRBJ2-7, with D possibly matching TRBD1 (5 bases). The length of the CDR3 is 11 residues. The germline V gene has CDR1 MDHEN and CDR2 SYDVKM. With 5 bases removed from V and 7 bases from J, the gap between germline ends came to 9 bases. This CDR3 is CASSDRGEQYF. The CDR3, as DNA: TGTGCCAGCAGTGACAGAGGAGAGCAGTACTTC.

This chain uses TRBV7-3 with TRBJ1-1; the match to TRBD1 covers 11 bases. CDR1 SGHTA and CDR2 FQGTGA come from the germline V gene. There are 14 residues in the CDR3. V dropped 7 bases and J dropped 3; count of bases not matched to a gene: 4. The CDR3 nucleotides are TGTGCCAGCACAGAGGGACAGGGGGACACTGAAGCTTTCTTT. Residues: CASTEGQGDTEAFF.

The rearrangement joins TRBV5-1 to TRBJ1-6; D is ambiguous. Trimming stripped 4 bases from V and 3 bases from J, with 14 bases between. Germline V gives CDR1 SGHRS, CDR2 YFSETQ. The length of the CDR3 is 16 residues. CDR3 residues: CASSGEAGDYNSPLHF. CDR3 in DNA: TGCGCCAGCAGCGGGGAGGCGGGTGACTATAATTCACCCCTCCACTTT.

The chain couples TRBV7-9 to TRBJ1-4, with TRBD1 matching over 8 bases. CDR1 is SEHNR and CDR2 is FQNEAQ in the germline V gene (reference sequence). This CDR3 comprises 14 residues. J lost 8 bases, V lost 5 bases, and 7 bases had no gene match. The CDR3 here is CASSQTGAREKLFF. Here the CDR3 DNA reads TGTGCCAGCAGCCAGACAGGGGCAAGGGAAAAACTGTTTTTT.

The V and J genes are TRBV12-1 and TRBJ1-3. TRBV12-1 is a pseudogene locus. The CDR3 runs 16 residues. In DNA, the CDR3 is TGTGCCAGCAGCTTGGAAGCCTTCATAGCCTCCGGCACCATATATTTT. Translating gives CASSLEAFIASGTIYF.

This clone was observed a single time. The rearrangement uses TRBV14 and TRBJ1-2, with D uncertain. The CDR3 sequence is 13 residues long. Germline V gene lookup returns CDR1 SGHDN and CDR2 FVKESK. Trimming shortened V by 1 base and J by 8 bases, and 11 bases separated the two germline ends. CDR3 coding DNA: TGTGCCAGCAGCCAAGTCTCCAGAGGGGGCTACACCTTC. It is translated as CASSQVSRGGYTF.

The genes are TRBV20-1 and TRBJ1-2, with D perhaps matching TRBD1 (5 bases). Trimming removed 3 bases from V and 4 bases from J, with 15 bases in between. CDR3 length: 14 amino acids. Germline loops: CDR1 DFQATT, CDR2 SNEGSKA (reference sequence). CDR3 DNA: TGCAGTGCTAGTGTGGGAACCGGGGGCTATGGCTACACCTTC. Translating gives CSASVGTGGYGYTF.

The chain employs TRBV6-5 and TRBJ1-2; D perhaps matches TRBD1 (5 bases). CDR3 length: 12 residues. CDR1 is MNHEY, CDR2 SVGAGI, per germline. With 8 bases removed from V and 3 bases from J, the gap between germline ends came to 10 bases. The DNA of the CDR3 is TGTGCCAGCGCAACAGGAGACTATGGCTACACCTTC. Protein: CASATGDYGYTF.

J is TRBJ1-6 and V is TRBV2; D perhaps matches TRBD1 (5 bases). The CDR3 loop spans 13 amino acids. Looked up from germline, CDR1 is SNHLY and CDR2 is FYNNEI. Trimming removed 5 bases from V and 9 bases from J, with 11 bases in between. The chain's CDR3 is CASSPEGVSPLHF. The CDR3 region has the DNA TGTGCCAGCAGTCCCGAAGGGGTTTCACCCCTCCACTTT.

The V call is TRBV7-9, the J call TRBJ1-4, with D unresolved. This CDR3 contains 12 residues. Between the trimmed V and J ends, which lost 1 base and 8 bases, there was a span of 5 bases. Germline CDR1 SEHNR, CDR2 FQNEAQ (reference sequence). For the CDR3, the DNA is TGTGCCAGCAGCTTAGTTGGCGAAAAACTGTTTTTT. Translated: CASSLVGEKLFF.

The CDR3 nucleotides are TGTGCCAGCAGCTTAGCGGAAGGACAGTTTAACACCTTC. It encodes CASSLAEGQFNTF. The chain joins TRBV7-9 to TRBJ1-2, with a weak D call TRBD1 (6 bases). V was pared by 0 bases and J by 12 bases, with 14 bases between. Germline CDR1 is SEHNR and CDR2 is FQNEAQ (reference sequence). The CDR3 runs 13 residues.

This sequence joins TRBV25-1 and TRBJ1-1; the match to TRBD1 covers 7 bases. The CDR3 consists of 15 residues. V lost 5 bases and J lost 1; bases outside the gene matches: 7. Germline loops: CDR1 MGHDK, CDR2 SYGVNS. The CDR3 nucleotides read TGTGCCAGCAGTCTGACAGGGCGCGGGAACACTGAAGCTTTCTTT. It encodes CASSLTGRGNTEAFF.

The chain recombines TRBV7-9 with TRBJ1-1; 7 bases agree with TRBD1. V shed 8 bases, J shed 5 bases, and the junction held 11 bases outside the gene matches. The CDR3 is made up of 14 amino acids. CDR1 SEHNR and CDR2 FQNEAQ come from the germline V gene (reference sequence). The CDR3 DNA reads TGTGCCAGCCGCCCCCGGGACAGATCTACTGAAGCTTTCTTT. This encodes CASRPRDRSTEAFF.

The V call is TRBV3-1 (or the pseudogene TRBV3-2), the J call TRBJ2-7; 11 nucleotides match TRBD1. V shed 3 bases and J 6 bases; nucleotides not matched to a gene: 10. Germline-derived CDR1 and CDR2 are LGHDT and YNNKEL (reference sequence). This CDR3 has 16 residues. In DNA form, the CDR3 reads TGTGCCAGCAGCCACCCCGGACAGGGGGCGTCGGGCGAGCAGTACTTC. Translation gives CASSHPGQGASGEQYF.

The CDR3 here is CASSQPTSRETQYF. CDR3 sequence (DNA): TGTGCCAGCAGCCAACCCACTAGTCGAGAGACCCAGTACTTC. The J gene is TRBJ2-5, the V gene TRBV7-6; possible D gene TRBD2, 5 bases. Per germline, CDR1 SGHVS and CDR2 FNYEAQ. The CDR3 spans 14 residues. Trimming left V 5 bases short and J 4 bases short, with 14 bases between.

V is TRBV27 and J is TRBJ2-3; 12 nucleotides align to TRBD2. V dropped 3 bases and J dropped 3; count of bases not matched to a gene: 13. CDR1 is MNHEY and CDR2 is SMNVEV in the germline V gene (reference sequence). The CDR3 sequence is 19 residues long. The CDR3 region has the DNA TGTGCCAGCAGTTTGAGCCCCCAACTAGCGGGAGGCCGGACAGATACGCAGTATTTT. Amino acids: CASSLSPQLAGGRTDTQYF.